The 19 T cell receptor beta chains in this list originate from one sample, sequenced in a study of blood T cell repertoires in COVID-19. The assay was immunoSEQ multiplex PCR, and TCRdb's table has in-frame clones only and misses some. The table includes about 85,000 clones, around 80% detected once. The specimen was peripheral blood. These receptor sequences come from an elderly woman with acute or convalescent COVID-19.

This chain connects TRBV4-2 to TRBJ2-6, with TRBD2 as a possible D gene (6 bases). The CDR3 spans 16 residues. Per germline, CDR1 LGHNA and CDR2 YNFKEQ. V lost 3 bases and J lost 0, with 9 bases in between. The CDR3 DNA reads as TGTGCCAGCAGCCAGAGGGGAGGCTCTGGGGCCAACGTCCTGACTTTC. Translating it yields CASSQRGGSGANVLTF.

This chain joins TRBV3-1 (or the pseudogene TRBV3-2) and TRBJ1-2, with D tentatively TRBD1 (5 bases). Between the trimmed V and J ends, which lost 4 bases and 2 bases, there was a span of 14 bases. Germline assignment: CDR1 LGHDT and CDR2 YNNKEL (reference sequence). The length of the CDR3 is 15 residues. The CDR3 region is CASSPFGGANYGYTF. The CDR3 DNA reads as TGTGCCAGCAGCCCCTTCGGAGGGGCGAACTATGGCTACACCTTC.

This clone occurred a few times. V usage is TRBV28 and J usage is TRBJ1-2; no clear D gene. Germline values: CDR1 MDHEN, CDR2 SYDVKM. The CDR3 has 12 amino acids. With 6 bases removed from V and 2 bases from J, the gap between germline ends came to 7 bases. The CDR3 sequence is CASSSQNYGYTF. The CDR3 region has the DNA TGTGCCAGCAGCTCTCAGAACTATGGCTACACCTTC.

The rearrangement uses TRBV19 and TRBJ1-5, with TRBD1 matching 8 bases. The germline V gene has CDR1 LNHDA and CDR2 SQIVND (reference sequence). The CDR3 is 14 amino acids. The V gene end was trimmed by 8 bases and the J gene end by 0 bases; junction bases not matched to a gene: 3. The CDR3, as DNA: TGTGCCAGTCGCGGACAGGGTAGCAATCAGCCCCAGCATTTT. Protein product: CASRGQGSNQPQHF.

CDR3 nucleotide sequence: TGCGCCAGCACCTCGGGGATCCCGGACCCCGGGGAGCTGTTTTTT. As protein: CASTSGIPDPGELFF. The chain is built from TRBV5-1 and TRBJ2-2; D perhaps matches TRBD2 (5 bases). V was trimmed by 6 bases and J by 6 bases, leaving 18 bases between them. Germline V gene data show CDR1 as SGHRS and CDR2 as YFSETQ. The CDR3 has 15 amino acids.

This chain joins TRBV20-1 and TRBJ2-5; 7 nucleotides match TRBD2. This CDR3 has 14 residues. Trimming cost V 3 bases and J 2 bases; bases outside gene matches: 6. Germline CDR1 DFQATT, CDR2 SNEGSKA (reference sequence). CDR3 sequence (DNA): TGCAGTGCTAGTAGCCTAGCGGCACAAGAGACCCAGTACTTC. Amino acids: CSASSLAAQETQYF.

The genes are TRBV18 and TRBJ2-5; 9 positions agree with TRBD1. CDR3 length: 16 amino acids. In germline, CDR1 is KGHSH, CDR2 LQKENI. The junction had 7 bases not matched to a gene; V was cut back by 0 bases and J by 5 bases. The CDR3 loop reads CASSPPGQGIEETQYF. CDR3 in DNA: TGTGCCAGCTCACCACCGGGACAGGGAATTGAGGAGACCCAGTACTTC.

The chain carries TRBV4-1 and TRBJ1-3; perhaps TRBD1 as D (5 bases). The CDR3 length is 16 residues. Germline V gene sequence: CDR1 MGHRA, CDR2 YSYEKL. Trimming left V 0 bases short and J 3 bases short, with 12 bases between. The CDR3: CASSQDFGRVGNTIYF. The CDR3 region has the DNA TGCGCCAGCAGCCAAGATTTTGGCAGGGTTGGAAACACCATATATTTT.

This sequence joins TRBV18 and TRBJ2-7; 15 bases are a match to TRBD2. The CDR3 extends over 16 amino acids. After removal of 6 bases from V and 5 bases from J, the junction contained 8 bases not matched to a gene. CDR1 and CDR2 from the germline V gene are KGHSH and LQKENI. CDR3 coding DNA: TGTGCCAGCTCGCACGGGACTAGCGGGGGGTACGACGAGCAGTACTTC. It yields the protein CASSHGTSGGYDEQYF.

V usage is TRBV10-1 and J usage is TRBJ2-5; a weak D match, TRBD2 (6 bases). Trimming removed 0 bases at V and 2 bases at J, with 13 bases between. Germline V gene lookup returns CDR1 WNHNN and CDR2 SYGVQD (reference sequence). The CDR3 spans 16 residues. The CDR3, as DNA: TGCGCCAGCAGTGAGTCGGCGAGCGGGCCGCAAGAGACCCAGTACTTC. It codes for CASSESASGPQETQYF.

The rearrangement uses TRBV20-1 and TRBJ2-7; 7 bases map to TRBD2. Germline loops: CDR1 DFQATT, CDR2 SNEGSKA (reference sequence). This CDR3 contains 11 residues. The junction had 2 bases not matched to a gene; V was cut back by 3 bases and J by 6 bases. The CDR3, as DNA: TGCAGTGCTAGCGGGGGGATCGAGCAGTACTTC. Amino acid sequence: CSASGGIEQYF.

Only one count was recorded for this clone. The rearrangement uses TRBV6-4 and TRBJ1-1, with 7 bases fitting TRBD1. V lost 4 bases to trimming and J lost 4 bases; unmatched junction nucleotides: 6. Germline-derived CDR1 and CDR2 are MRHNA and SNTAGT. The CDR3 length is 14 residues. The CDR3 here is CASSAQGSGTEAFF. CDR3 sequence (DNA): TGTGCCAGCAGTGCACAGGGGTCAGGCACTGAAGCTTTCTTT.

In its sample, this clone was seen once. The chain uses TRBV6-6 and TRBJ2-7; no definite D call. The CDR3 runs to 13 residues. Per the germline V gene, CDR1 is MNHNY and CDR2 is SVGAGI (reference sequence). V gave up 6 bases and J gave up 4 bases, with 13 bases separating them. This CDR3 reads CASSSPGLYEQYF. CDR3 DNA sequence: TGTGCCAGCAGCTCCCCGGGTCTGTACGAGCAGTACTTC.

This chain connects TRBV24-1 to TRBJ1-3; 7 nucleotides agree with TRBD1. Germline V gene sequence: CDR1 KGHDR, CDR2 SFDVKD. Trimming removed 9 bases from V and 2 bases from J; junction bases left unmatched: 18. The CDR3 spans 18 residues. The DNA of the CDR3 is TGTGCCACCCAGGGGGTGAGGGGAGAGGTTTTCGCTGGAAACACCATATATTTT. This encodes CATQGVRGEVFAGNTIYF.

The V and J genes are TRBV28 and TRBJ1-2; a weak D match, TRBD1 (5 bases). V lost 1 base to trimming and J lost 8 bases, with 11 bases between them. The CDR3 is 13 residues long. The V gene's germline CDR1 is MDHEN and CDR2 SYDVKM. CDR3 nucleotides: TGTGCCAGCAGTTTATTGGGGGGGGTCGGCTACACCTTC. This codes for CASSLLGGVGYTF.

This chain connects TRBV10-1 to TRBJ2-5, with 8 bases matching TRBD2. Germline lookup yields CDR1 WNHNN and CDR2 SYGVQD (reference sequence). The trim removed 3 bases at V and 5 bases at J, leaving 8 bases unmatched. This CDR3 is built from 15 residues. Written as DNA, the CDR3 is TGCGCCAGCAGTGACGGGGGACTAGAGACGGAGACCCAGTACTTC. This translates into CASSDGGLETETQYF.

This chain connects TRBV28 to TRBJ2-1; 9 bases fit TRBD2. Germline lookup yields CDR1 MDHEN and CDR2 SYDVKM. The CDR3 is made up of 15 amino acids. With 4 bases clipped from V and 7 bases from J, the junction kept 8 bases outside the gene matches. The CDR3 bases are TGTGCCAGCAGTTCGGTGGCTAGCGGGACGAATGAGCAGTTCTTC. Translating gives CASSSVASGTNEQFF. The full variable domain, with the rest looked up from reference TRBV28 and TRBJ2-1, is DVKVTQSSRYLVKRTGEKVFLECVQDMDHENMFWYRQDPGLGLRLIYFSYDVKMKEKGDIPEGYSVSREKKERFSLILESASTNQTSMYLCASSSVASGTNEQFFGPGTRLTVL.

The chain uses TRBV10-3 and TRBJ1-4; unclear D gene. The CDR3 is 13 amino acids. V dropped 6 bases and J dropped 7 bases, with 12 bases sitting between them. Germline assignment: CDR1 ENHRY and CDR2 SYGVKD. The CDR3 DNA is TGTGCCATCAGGTCCGACATGATTGAAAAACTGTTTTTT. The encoded protein is CAIRSDMIEKLFF.

This chain connects TRBV5-4 to TRBJ1-2; perhaps TRBD1 as D (5 bases). CDR1 SGHNT and CDR2 YYREEE come from the germline V gene (reference sequence). The ends were cut back, 0 bases at V and 8 bases at J, with 11 bases in the middle. This CDR3 spans 13 amino acids. CDR3 in DNA: TGTGCCAGCAGCTTGGTCAGGGAGGAGGGCTACACCTTC. As protein: CASSLVREEGYTF.